The clone carrying this T cell receptor beta chain has just one count. The data were obtained in a study of blood T cell repertoires in COVID-19. Authors' data handling: Reference gene primer amplification gave nucleated cell count estimates. Some clones are missing from TCRdb's copy, which holds only in-frame ones; the method was immunoSEQ multiplex PCR. That table supplies the V and J calls and clone size; D and trimming were determined from the DNA. This table has a few hundred thousand clones, about 91% appearing once. The CDR3 spans 15 residues. V was trimmed by 4 bases and J by 5 bases, leaving 17 bases between them. Per the germline V gene, CDR1 is SGHAT and CDR2 is FQNNGV.

The gene calls are TRBV11-2 and TRBJ1-1; D gene uncertain. The origin of this receptor is a person aged 18 to 35 with COVID-19, enrolled during active disease. Sequencing was carried out using peripheral blood. CDR3 sequence (DNA): TGTGCCAGCAGCTCTCGAGACGGGGAAAGGACTGAAGCTTTCTTT. The encoded protein is CASSSRDGERTEAFF. Together with reference TRBV11-2 and TRBJ1-1, the CDR3 gives the full variable domain: EAGVAQSPRYKIIEKRQSVAFWCNPISGHATLYWYQQILGQGPKLLIQFQNNGVVDDSQLPKDRFSAERLKGVDSTLKIQPAKLEDSAVYLCASSSRDGERTEAFFGQGTRLTVV.